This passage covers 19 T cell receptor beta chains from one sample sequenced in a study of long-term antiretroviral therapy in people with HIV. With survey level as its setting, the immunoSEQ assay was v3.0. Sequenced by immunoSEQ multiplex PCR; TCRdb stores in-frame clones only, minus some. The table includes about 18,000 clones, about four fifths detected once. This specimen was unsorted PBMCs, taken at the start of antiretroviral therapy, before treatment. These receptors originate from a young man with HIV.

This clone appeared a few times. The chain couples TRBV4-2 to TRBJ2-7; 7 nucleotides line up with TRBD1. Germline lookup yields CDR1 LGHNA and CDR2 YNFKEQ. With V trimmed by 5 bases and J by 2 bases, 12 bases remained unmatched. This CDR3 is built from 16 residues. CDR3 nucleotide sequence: TGTGCCAGCAGCTCATCTTCCGGGACAGCTCCCTACGAGCAGTACTTC. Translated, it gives CASSSSSGTAPYEQYF.

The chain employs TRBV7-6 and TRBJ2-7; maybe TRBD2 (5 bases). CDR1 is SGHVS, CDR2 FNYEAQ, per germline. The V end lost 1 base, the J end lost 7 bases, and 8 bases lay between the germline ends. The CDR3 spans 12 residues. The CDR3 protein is CASSLGTGEQYF. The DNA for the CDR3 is TGTGCCAGCAGCTTAGGGACGGGGGAGCAGTACTTC.

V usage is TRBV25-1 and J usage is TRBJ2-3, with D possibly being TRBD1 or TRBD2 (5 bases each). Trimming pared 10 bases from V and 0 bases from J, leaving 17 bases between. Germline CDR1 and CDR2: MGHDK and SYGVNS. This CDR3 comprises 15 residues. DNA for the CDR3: TGTGCCACCAGCAGGGCGGGTCCTAGCACAGATACGCAGTATTTT. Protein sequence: CATSRAGPSTDTQYF.

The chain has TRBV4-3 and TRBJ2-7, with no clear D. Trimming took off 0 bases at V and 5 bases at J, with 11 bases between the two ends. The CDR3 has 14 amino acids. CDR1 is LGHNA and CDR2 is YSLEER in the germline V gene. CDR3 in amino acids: CASSQDLAADEQYF. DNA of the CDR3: TGCGCCAGCAGCCAAGATTTGGCCGCGGACGAGCAGTACTTC.

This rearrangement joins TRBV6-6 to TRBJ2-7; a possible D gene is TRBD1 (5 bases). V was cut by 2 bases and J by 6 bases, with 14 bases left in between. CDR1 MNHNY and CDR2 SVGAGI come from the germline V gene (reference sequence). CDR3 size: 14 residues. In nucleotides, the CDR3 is TGTGCCAGCAGTTACGGGGTCGGCCAGGGCGAGCAGTACTTC. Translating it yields CASSYGVGQGEQYF.

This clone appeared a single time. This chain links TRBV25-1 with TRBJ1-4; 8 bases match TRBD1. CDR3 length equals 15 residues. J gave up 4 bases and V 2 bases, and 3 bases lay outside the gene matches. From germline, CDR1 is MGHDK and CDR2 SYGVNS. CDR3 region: CASSENRGYNEKLFF. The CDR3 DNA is TGTGCCAGCAGTGAAAACAGGGGGTATAATGAAAAACTGTTTTTT.

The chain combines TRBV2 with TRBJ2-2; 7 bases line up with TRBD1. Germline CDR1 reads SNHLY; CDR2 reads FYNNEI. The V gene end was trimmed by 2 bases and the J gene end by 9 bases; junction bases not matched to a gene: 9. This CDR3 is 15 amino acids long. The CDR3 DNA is TGTGCCAGCAGTGAATCGACAGGGAATTCCAGGGAGCTGTTTTTT. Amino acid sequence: CASSESTGNSRELFF.

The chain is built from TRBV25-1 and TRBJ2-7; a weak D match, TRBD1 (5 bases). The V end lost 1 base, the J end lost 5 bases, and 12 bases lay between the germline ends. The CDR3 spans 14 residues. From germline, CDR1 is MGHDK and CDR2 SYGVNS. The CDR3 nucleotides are TGTGCCAGCAGTGAATTAGACAGTTTCCACGAGCAGTACTTC. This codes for CASSELDSFHEQYF.

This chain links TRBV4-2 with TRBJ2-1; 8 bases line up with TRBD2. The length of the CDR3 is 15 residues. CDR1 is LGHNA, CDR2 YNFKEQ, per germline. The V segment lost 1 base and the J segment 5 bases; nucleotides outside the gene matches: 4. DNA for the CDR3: TGTGCCAGCAGCCAAGTGGAACTAGCGGACAATGAGCAGTTCTTC. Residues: CASSQVELADNEQFF.

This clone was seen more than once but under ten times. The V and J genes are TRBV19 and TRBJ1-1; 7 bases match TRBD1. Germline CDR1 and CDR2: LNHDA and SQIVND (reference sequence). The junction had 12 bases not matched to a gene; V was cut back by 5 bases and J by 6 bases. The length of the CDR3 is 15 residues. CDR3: CASSPTGAMSPEAFF. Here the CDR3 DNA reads TGTGCCAGTAGTCCAACAGGGGCTATGAGCCCTGAAGCTTTCTTT.

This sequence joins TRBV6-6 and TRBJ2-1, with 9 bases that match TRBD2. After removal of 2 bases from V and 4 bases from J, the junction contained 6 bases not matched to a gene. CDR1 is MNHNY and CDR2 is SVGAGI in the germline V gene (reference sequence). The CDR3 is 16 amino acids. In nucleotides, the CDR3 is TGTGCCAGCAGTTACCTTCCGACTAGCGGTTACAATGAGCAGTTCTTC. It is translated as CASSYLPTSGYNEQFF.

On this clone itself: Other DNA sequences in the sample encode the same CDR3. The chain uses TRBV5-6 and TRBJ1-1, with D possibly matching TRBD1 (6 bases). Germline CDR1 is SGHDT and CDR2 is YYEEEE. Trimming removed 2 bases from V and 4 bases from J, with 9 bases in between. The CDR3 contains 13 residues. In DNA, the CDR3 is TGTGCCAGCAGCTTAGGGGGGGGCACTGAAGCTTTCTTT. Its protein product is CASSLGGGTEAFF.

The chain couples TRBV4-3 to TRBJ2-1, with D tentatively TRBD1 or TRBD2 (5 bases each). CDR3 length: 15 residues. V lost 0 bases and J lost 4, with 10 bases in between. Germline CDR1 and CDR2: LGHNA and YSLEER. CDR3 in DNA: TGCGCCAGCAGCCAAGATCGGGGCCGTTACAATGAGCAGTTCTTC. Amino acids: CASSQDRGRYNEQFF.

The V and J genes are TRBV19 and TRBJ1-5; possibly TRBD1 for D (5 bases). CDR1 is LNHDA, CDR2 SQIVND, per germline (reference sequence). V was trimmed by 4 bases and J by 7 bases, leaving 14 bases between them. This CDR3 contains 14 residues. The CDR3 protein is CASSRDDLRQPQHF. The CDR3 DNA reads TGTGCCAGTAGTAGGGACGATCTTCGGCAGCCCCAGCATTTT.

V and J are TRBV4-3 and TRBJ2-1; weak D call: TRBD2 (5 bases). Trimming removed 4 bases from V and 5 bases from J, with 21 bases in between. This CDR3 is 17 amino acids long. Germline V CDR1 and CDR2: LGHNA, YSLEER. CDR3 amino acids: CASSRSHPGYEDNEQFF. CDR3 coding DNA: TGCGCCAGCAGCCGGAGTCACCCGGGGTACGAGGACAATGAGCAGTTCTTC.

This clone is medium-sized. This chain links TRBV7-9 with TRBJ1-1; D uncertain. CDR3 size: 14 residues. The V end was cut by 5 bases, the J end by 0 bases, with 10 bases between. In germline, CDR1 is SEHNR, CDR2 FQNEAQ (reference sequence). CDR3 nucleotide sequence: TGTGCCAGCAGCCCACAGAGCATGAACACTGAAGCTTTCTTT. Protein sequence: CASSPQSMNTEAFF.

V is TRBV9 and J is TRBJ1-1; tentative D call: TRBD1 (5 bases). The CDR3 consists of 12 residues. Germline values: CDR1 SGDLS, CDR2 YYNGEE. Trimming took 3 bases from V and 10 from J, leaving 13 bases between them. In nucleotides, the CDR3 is TGTGCCAGCAGCGGTGAGAAGGGGCGAGCTTTCTTT. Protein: CASSGEKGRAFF.

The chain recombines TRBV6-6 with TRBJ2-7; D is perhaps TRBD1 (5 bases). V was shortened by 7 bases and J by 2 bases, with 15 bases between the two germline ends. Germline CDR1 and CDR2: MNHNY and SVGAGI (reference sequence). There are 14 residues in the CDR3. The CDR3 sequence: CASNLGDLAYEQYF. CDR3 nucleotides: TGTGCCAGCAACCTAGGGGATTTAGCCTACGAGCAGTACTTC.

The CDR3: CASSLLQANPYEQYF. The DNA of the CDR3 is TGTGCCAGCAGTTTACTCCAGGCGAACCCTTACGAGCAGTACTTC. The genes are TRBV27 and TRBJ2-7, with D unclear. V was trimmed by 2 bases and J by 4 bases, leaving 15 bases between them. The CDR3 is 15 residues long. Germline V gene sequence: CDR1 MNHEY, CDR2 SMNVEV (reference sequence).